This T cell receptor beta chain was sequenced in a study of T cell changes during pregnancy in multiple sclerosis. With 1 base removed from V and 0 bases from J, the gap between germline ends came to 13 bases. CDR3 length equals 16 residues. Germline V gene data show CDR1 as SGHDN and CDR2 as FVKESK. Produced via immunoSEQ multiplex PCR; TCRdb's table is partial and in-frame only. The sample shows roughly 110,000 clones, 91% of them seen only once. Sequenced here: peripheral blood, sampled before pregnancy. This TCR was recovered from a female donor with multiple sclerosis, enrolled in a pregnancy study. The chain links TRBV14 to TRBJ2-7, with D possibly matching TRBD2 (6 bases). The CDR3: CASSQGAGIRSYEQYF. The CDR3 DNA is TGTGCCAGCAGCCAAGGTGCGGGAATACGCTCCTACGAGCAGTACTTC.